The 31 T cell receptor beta chains below were found in one sample sequenced in a study of regulatory T cells in long-lasting Graves disease (dated by TCRdb to the early 2020s). Explained via the paper, the time point label denotes: newly diagnosed GD, antithyroid drugs for less than 3 months. For both TCR sequencing and RNA sequencing, RNA was extracted from PBMCs using TRIzol. Library creation used multiplex PCR. Data came from an Illumina HiSeq 4000. CDR3 regions were amplified by Arm-PCR with iRepertoire HTBI primers to construct TCR beta libraries. TCRdb handled the public reads itself, with Q25 trimming in fastp and clone calling in MiXCR, and kept productive beta chains. Records with the same CDR3 protein are collapsed into one entry carrying the most frequent genes and DNA. The sample table contains some 490,000 distinct CDR3 sequences; only one count was recorded for around 12% of them. The ten most abundant clones make up roughly 8.2% of the sample.

In addition, the sample was reused for a study of T cells in Graves' hyperthyroidism and ophthalmopathy.

This specimen consisted of peripheral blood mononuclear cells (PBMCs), obtained at new diagnosis, from a patient treated with antithyroid drugs. These receptors were taken from a woman aged 25 to 45 with Graves disease. Donor details come from another sample of the same person, matched by shared clones.

The genes are TRBV27 and TRBJ2-7, with D hard to call. Germline-derived CDR1 and CDR2 are MNHEY and SMNVEV (reference sequence). Trimming removed 2 bases at V and 2 bases at J, with 13 bases between. This CDR3 has 15 amino acids. CDR3 amino acids: CASSLRPNLAYEQYF. The CDR3 coding sequence is TGTGCCAGCAGTTTACGACCTAATCTGGCCTACGAGCAGTACTTC.

This clonotype has a count of ten or more. This chain connects TRBV19 to TRBJ1-5; 10 positions match TRBD1. V lost 4 bases and J lost 7; bases outside the gene matches: 7. Germline CDR1 LNHDA, CDR2 SQIVND (reference sequence). CDR3 length: 15 residues. The CDR3 reads CASSNTGTGAQPQHF. As DNA, the CDR3 is TGTGCCAGTAGTAATACCGGGACAGGGGCCCAGCCCCAGCATTTT.

This clonotype was counted ten times or more. This chain links TRBV20-1 with TRBJ2-3; D is unclear. The V gene lost 6 bases and the J gene lost 6 bases, with 19 bases spanning the gap. Germline CDR1 reads DFQATT; CDR2 reads SNEGSKA (reference sequence). This CDR3 contains 14 residues. The DNA for the CDR3 is TGCAGTGCCACTACCGGGTCCCAAATGGATACGCAGTATTTT. Amino acids: CSATTGSQMDTQYF.

Concerning this clonotype itself: This clone may be a read error of a much larger clone one base away. The rearrangement uses TRBV6-2 or TRBV6-3 and TRBJ2-7; 13 positions agree with TRBD2. Unmatched junction bases numbered 10, after V lost 6 bases and J lost 5 bases. Per germline, CDR1 MNHEY and CDR2 SVGEGT. The length of the CDR3 is 16 residues. CDR3 loop: CASRISGLAGAHEQYF. Written as DNA, the CDR3 is TGTGCCAGCAGAATTTCCGGACTAGCGGGAGCCCACGAGCAGTACTTC.

This clonotype has at least ten counts. This chain uses TRBV5-4 with TRBJ2-7, with 10 nucleotides matching TRBD1. V gave up 4 bases and J gave up 5 bases; unmatched junction bases: 9. Per germline, CDR1 SGHNT and CDR2 YYREEE (reference sequence). The CDR3 length is 15 residues. CDR3 sequence reads: CASSPSRDRGNEQYF. The CDR3 bases are TGTGCCAGCAGCCCGTCCCGGGACAGGGGAAACGAGCAGTACTTC.

Here the CDR3 reads CASSLMGVSSSGANVLTF. For the CDR3, the DNA is TGTGCCAGCAGCTTAATGGGGGTATCGTCCTCTGGGGCCAACGTCCTGACTTTC. The V and J genes are TRBV7-3 and TRBJ2-6; D is perhaps TRBD1 or TRBD2 (5 bases each). Germline loops: CDR1 SGHTA, CDR2 FQGTGA. The CDR3 has 18 residues. The V and J ends lost 1 base and 0 bases respectively, with 13 bases between them.

This chain joins TRBV10-3 and TRBJ2-4, with a weak D call TRBD1 (6 bases). With 8 bases removed from V and 8 bases from J, the gap between germline ends came to 10 bases. From germline, CDR1 is ENHRY and CDR2 SYGVKD. The CDR3 spans 11 residues. CDR3 sequence: CAIGGSDIQYF. In DNA form, the CDR3 reads TGTGCCATCGGGGGCTCGGACATTCAGTACTTC.

This clonotype has at least ten counts. V and J are TRBV10-3 and TRBJ1-6; a possible D gene is TRBD1 (6 bases). Germline CDR1 ENHRY, CDR2 SYGVKD. The CDR3 has 16 residues. The V gene lost 3 bases and the J gene lost 0 bases, with 9 bases spanning the gap. The CDR3 here is CAISEGGNSYNSPLHF. In DNA form, the CDR3 reads TGTGCCATCAGTGAAGGGGGGAACTCCTATAATTCACCCCTCCACTTT.

This clonotype was seen many times. The chain couples TRBV28 to TRBJ2-5; TRBD2 aligns across 8 bases. This CDR3 spans 16 amino acids. V trimming: 2 bases; J trimming: 1 base; junction bases outside the gene matches: 6. Germline CDR1 is MDHEN and CDR2 is SYDVKM. The CDR3 loop reads CASSLTAGGAQETQYF. The CDR3 bases are TGTGCCAGCAGTTTAACGGCGGGAGGAGCCCAAGAGACCCAGTACTTC.

This clonotype was counted at least ten times. The genes are TRBV11-2 and TRBJ2-5; D ambiguous. Per the germline V gene, CDR1 is SGHAT and CDR2 is FQNNGV. This CDR3 is built from 15 residues. Trimming shortened V by 2 bases and J by 4 bases, and 14 bases separated the two germline ends. This CDR3 reads CASSLWAAPGETQYF. CDR3 nucleotide sequence: TGTGCCAGCAGCTTATGGGCGGCCCCGGGAGAGACCCAGTACTTC. The complete variable domain, with remaining parts taken from reference TRBV11-2 and TRBJ2-5, reads EAGVAQSPRYKIIEKRQSVAFWCNPISGHATLYWYQQILGQGPKLLIQFQNNGVVDDSQLPKDRFSAERLKGVDSTLKIQPAKLEDSAVYLCASSLWAAPGETQYFGPGTRLLVL.

This clonotype was counted ten times or more. J is TRBJ1-3 and V is TRBV7-2, with no clear D. This CDR3 contains 16 residues. Per the germline V gene, CDR1 is SGHTA and CDR2 is FQGNSA. Trimming shortened V by 0 bases and J by 0 bases, and 9 bases separated the two germline ends. The CDR3 nucleotides read TGTGCCAGCAGCTTAGCGGGTTCCAGCTCTGGAAACACCATATATTTT. It specifies CASSLAGSSSGNTIYF.

This clonotype was counted many times. The CDR3 sequence: CASSLSPSGPYEQYF. DNA of the CDR3: TGTGCCAGCAGCTTATCCCCTAGCGGACCCTACGAGCAGTACTTC. The V gene is TRBV7-9, the J gene TRBJ2-7; TRBD2 matches at 7 bases. CDR3 length equals 15 residues. The V gene's germline CDR1 is SEHNR and CDR2 FQNEAQ (reference sequence). Trimming took 2 bases from V and 2 from J; bases not matched to a gene: 6.

This clonotype was detected many times. The chain links TRBV7-2 to TRBJ2-7; D is uncertain. Germline CDR1 is SGHTA and CDR2 is FQGNSA. The V end was cut by 0 bases, the J end by 5 bases, with 5 bases between. The CDR3 is made up of 12 amino acids. This CDR3 is CASSLAWDEQYF. CDR3 bases: TGTGCCAGCAGCTTAGCGTGGGACGAGCAGTACTTC.

Comments on this clonotype: This may come from a read error, since a much larger clone is one base off. The rearrangement uses TRBV7-3 and TRBJ2-1, with TRBD2 matching 7 bases. V trimming: 2 bases; J trimming: 13 bases; junction bases outside the gene matches: 17. CDR1 SGHTA and CDR2 FQGTGA come from the germline V gene. The CDR3 is 16 amino acids. CDR3 amino acids: CASSLGRGGALGDQFF. DNA for the CDR3: TGTGCCAGCAGCTTAGGGAGGGGAGGGGCTTTGGGGGACCAGTTCTTC.

This clonotype was found many times. The chain carries TRBV7-6 and TRBJ2-7; D is possibly TRBD2 (6 bases). Trimming took off 5 bases at V and 2 bases at J, with 16 bases between the two ends. Germline-derived CDR1 and CDR2 are SGHVS and FNYEAQ. The CDR3 has 15 amino acids. The CDR3 region has the DNA TGTGCCAGCAGCATCGCCCAGACGGGAGCCTACGAGCAGTACTTC. Translating gives CASSIAQTGAYEQYF.

At least ten counts were recorded for this clonotype. The chain carries TRBV10-1 and TRBJ1-1, with a tentative D call TRBD1 (5 bases). Trimming took 6 bases from V and 5 from J, leaving 10 bases between them. Germline values: CDR1 WNHNN, CDR2 SYGVQD (reference sequence). This CDR3 comprises 12 residues. The CDR3 loop is CASSAGDTEAFF. CDR3 DNA: TGCGCCAGCAGCGCGGGGGATACTGAAGCTTTCTTT.

This clonotype was picked up many times. This chain connects TRBV6-2 or TRBV6-3 to TRBJ2-3; 7 bases match TRBD1. The CDR3 sequence is 14 residues long. The V segment lost 7 bases and the J segment 3 bases; nucleotides outside the gene matches: 7. Looked up from germline, CDR1 is MNHEY and CDR2 is SVGEGT. This chain's CDR3 is CASIRGGATDTQYF. The CDR3 nucleotides read TGTGCCAGCATCCGAGGGGGCGCAACAGATACGCAGTATTTT.

Many counts were recorded for this clonotype. The chain joins TRBV28 to TRBJ1-5, with no clear D. Trimming pared 3 bases from V and 3 bases from J, leaving 9 bases between. The germline V gene has CDR1 MDHEN and CDR2 SYDVKM. This CDR3 has 14 residues. The CDR3 DNA is TGTGCCAGCAGTTTGGACGGAATCAATCAGCCCCAGCATTTT. It translates to CASSLDGINQPQHF.

The chain employs TRBV7-3 and TRBJ2-1; D tentatively reads TRBD1 or TRBD2 (6 bases each). From germline, CDR1 is SGHTA and CDR2 FQGTGA. V was shortened by 1 base and J by 9 bases, with 19 bases between the two germline ends. There are 16 residues in the CDR3. The CDR3 DNA reads as TGTGCCAGCAGCTTAATGATATCTAGGGGGGTTGGTGAGCAGTTCTTC. As protein: CASSLMISRGVGEQFF.

This clonotype turned up a few times. The chain has TRBV13 and TRBJ1-1, with 8 bases matching TRBD1. CDR1 and CDR2 (germline): PRHDT, FYEKMQ (reference sequence). The V gene end was trimmed by 5 bases and the J gene end by 6 bases; junction bases not matched to a gene: 8. This CDR3 comprises 14 residues. DNA for the CDR3: TGTGCCAGCAGCCTGCGACAGGGGCAAGCTGAAGCTTTCTTT. It yields the protein CASSLRQGQAEAFF. Full variable domain (outside the CDR3, taken from reference TRBV13 and TRBJ1-1): AAGVIQSPRHLIKEKRETATLKCYPIPRHDTVYWYQQGPGQDPQFLISFYEKMQSDKGSIPDRFSAQQFSDYHSELNMSSLELGDSALYFCASSLRQGQAEAFFGQGTRLTVV.

This clonotype was counted at least ten times. V is TRBV12-3 or TRBV12-4 and J is TRBJ2-3; 7 bases align to TRBD1. The CDR3 runs 15 residues. Trimming took 6 bases from V and 2 from J; bases not matched to a gene: 8. CDR3 sequence reads: CASRWTQGVTDTQYF. CDR3 coding DNA: TGTGCCAGCAGATGGACCCAGGGGGTCACAGATACGCAGTATTTT.

This clonotype has a count of ten or more. This chain connects TRBV6-2 or TRBV6-3 to TRBJ2-5; D remains unclear. Germline loops: CDR1 MNHEY, CDR2 SVGEGT. V lost 4 bases and J 3 bases, leaving 9 bases between the germline ends. This CDR3 is 13 amino acids long. Written as DNA, the CDR3 is TGTGCCAGCAGTTCTCCCGCCAAAGAGACCCAGTACTTC. It is translated as CASSSPAKETQYF.

As regards this clonotype: One end of the junction varies from germline; a read error may be responsible. The genes are TRBV12-3 or TRBV12-4 and TRBJ1-1; 9 nucleotides line up with TRBD1. This CDR3 is 15 amino acids long. Here the CDR3 DNA reads TGTGCCAGCAGCAAGGGACAGGGAGAGGACACTGAAGCTTCCTTT. Translated: CASSKGQGEDTEASF.

This clonotype was seen repeatedly, ten times or more. The CDR3 sequence is CASRLTGSYSGANVLTF. The CDR3 DNA sequence: TGTGCCAGCAGGTTGACAGGGTCCTACTCTGGGGCCAACGTCCTGACTTTC. The chain employs TRBV2 and TRBJ2-6; 7 positions match TRBD1. Germline values: CDR1 SNHLY, CDR2 FYNNEI. The CDR3 sequence is 17 residues long. V shed 6 bases, J shed 0 bases, and the junction held 8 bases outside the gene matches.

This clonotype was seen only a few times. The rearrangement uses TRBV29-1 and TRBJ2-3; 9 bases match TRBD2. The germline V gene has CDR1 SQVTM and CDR2 ANQGSEA. The CDR3 has 14 amino acids. V shed 6 bases and J 4 bases; nucleotides not matched to a gene: 8. This CDR3 is CSVKGAGGSDTQYF. In DNA, the CDR3 is TGCAGCGTGAAGGGAGCGGGAGGCTCAGATACGCAGTATTTT.

V gene TRBV28 combines with J gene TRBJ2-5; D is unclear. The CDR3 is made up of 13 amino acids. Trimming took 2 bases from V and 2 from J, leaving 6 bases between them. The germline CDR1 and CDR2 sequences are MDHEN and SYDVKM. The CDR3 spells CASSLRHQETQYF. For the CDR3, the DNA is TGTGCCAGCAGTTTAAGGCATCAAGAGACCCAGTACTTC.

This clonotype was recorded many times. The chain is built from TRBV9 and TRBJ1-6, with TRBD1 matching over 7 bases. CDR3 length: 15 residues. Trimming at V came to 3 bases and at J to 7 bases, leaving 7 bases not matched to a gene. CDR1 and CDR2 from the germline V gene are SGDLS and YYNGEE. CDR3 bases: TGTGCCAGCAGCGGGCTGGGGACAGTGAATTCACCCCTCCACTTT. It is translated as CASSGLGTVNSPLHF.

This clonotype was seen a few times. CDR3 residues: CASSLGLTNQPQHF. The CDR3 DNA reads as TGTGCCAGCAGCTTAGGCCTTACCAATCAGCCCCAGCATTTT. The chain is built from TRBV13 and TRBJ1-5; D unresolved. The V end lost 0 bases, the J end lost 3 bases, and 6 bases lay between the germline ends. The germline V gene encodes CDR1 PRHDT and CDR2 FYEKMQ (reference sequence). The CDR3 runs 14 residues.

This clonotype showed up many times. The CDR3 protein is CASSRTGPERHYEQYF. In DNA, the CDR3 is TGTGCCAGTAGTCGAACGGGCCCGGAGCGTCACTACGAGCAGTACTTC. The genes are TRBV19 and TRBJ2-7; D remains unclear. This CDR3 comprises 16 residues. Germline lookup yields CDR1 LNHDA and CDR2 SQIVND (reference sequence). V was pared by 5 bases and J by 3 bases, with 20 bases between.

This clonotype has ten or more counts. The V call is TRBV7-9, the J call TRBJ2-5; D unclear. The CDR3 totals 12 residues. V was trimmed by 0 bases and J by 5 bases, leaving 4 bases between them. Per germline, CDR1 SEHNR and CDR2 FQNEAQ (reference sequence). The CDR3 DNA sequence: TGTGCCAGCAGCTTAGCAGTGGAGACCCAGTACTTC. This sequence encodes CASSLAVETQYF. The full variable domain, its missing parts supplied by reference TRBV7-9 and TRBJ2-5, is DTGVSQNPRHKITKRGQNVTFRCDPISEHNRLYWYRQTLGQGPEFLTYFQNEAQLEKSRLLSDRFSAERPKGSFSTLEIQRTEQGDSAMYLCASSLAVETQYFGPGTRLLVL.

This clonotype was detected ten times or more. The chain recombines TRBV28 with TRBJ1-4; D not certain. The CDR3 is 15 residues long. Trimming took off 1 base at V and 0 bases at J, with 6 bases between the two ends. Germline V CDR1 and CDR2: MDHEN, SYDVKM. CDR3 region: CASSLFYATNEKLFF. For the CDR3, the DNA is TGTGCCAGCAGTTTATTTTACGCAACTAATGAAAAACTGTTTTTT.